These 22 T cell receptor beta chains were sequenced from one sample in a study of blood T cell repertoires in COVID-19. The method was immunoSEQ multiplex PCR; TCRdb's version includes in-frame clones alone and lacks a portion of them. The table includes about 120,000 clones, roughly 80% detected once. What was sequenced was peripheral blood. Receptors originate from a man in his fifties or sixties with acute or convalescent COVID-19.

This clone occurred a few times. For the CDR3, the DNA is TGCAGCGTCCTAGGAGGGGACTCCTATGGCTACACCTTC. This translates into CSVLGGDSYGYTF. This chain links TRBV29-1 with TRBJ1-2; D is perhaps TRBD1 (5 bases). V lost 6 bases and J lost 4, with 15 bases in between. Germline V CDR1 and CDR2: SQVTM, ANQGSEA. CDR3 size: 13 residues.

This sequence joins TRBV12-3 or TRBV12-4 and TRBJ2-5; D is unresolved. V gave up 2 bases and J gave up 4 bases, with 8 bases separating them. This CDR3 region has 13 residues. The CDR3: CASSLTAAETQYF. CDR3 nucleotides: TGTGCCAGCAGTTTAACAGCAGCAGAGACCCAGTACTTC.

The J gene is TRBJ2-2, the V gene TRBV18, with TRBD2 identical over 8 bases. The CDR3 consists of 15 residues. J lost 3 bases, V lost 1 base, and 1 base had no gene match. Germline loops: CDR1 KGHSH, CDR2 LQKENI. The CDR3 loop is CASSPLSGDTGELFF. The CDR3 nucleotides are TGTGCCAGCTCACCACTTAGCGGGGACACCGGGGAGCTGTTTTTT.

CDR3 bases: TGTGCCAGCAGTGAAAACCAGGCGGGCACCGGGGAGCTGTTTTTT. It encodes CASSENQAGTGELFF. The chain uses TRBV2 and TRBJ2-2; D might be TRBD2 (5 bases). CDR1 and CDR2 from the germline V gene are SNHLY and FYNNEI. This CDR3 spans 15 amino acids. V dropped 2 bases and J dropped 4 bases, with 11 bases sitting between them.

The chain joins TRBV11-2 to TRBJ2-1; maybe TRBD2 (6 bases). The CDR3 contains 15 residues. V was cut by 2 bases and J by 5 bases, with 13 bases left in between. In germline, CDR1 is SGHAT, CDR2 FQNNGV. The CDR3 region is CASSLSPTRDNEQFF. CDR3 DNA: TGTGCCAGCAGCTTATCCCCGACTAGAGACAATGAGCAGTTCTTC.

The rearrangement links TRBV19 to TRBJ2-7; 7 bases line up with TRBD2. This CDR3 spans 14 amino acids. Germline trimming cut 5 bases from V and 2 bases from J; bases unmatched to any gene: 6. CDR1 and CDR2 (germline): LNHDA, SQIVND (reference sequence). The CDR3 nucleotides are TGTGCCAGTAGTGGAGAGCGGGGAACCTACGAGCAGTACTTC. Amino acids: CASSGERGTYEQYF.

The chain links TRBV19 to TRBJ2-3, with 7 bases fitting TRBD2. CDR1 LNHDA and CDR2 SQIVND come from the germline V gene (reference sequence). After removal of 4 bases from V and 9 bases from J, the junction contained 4 bases not matched to a gene. This CDR3 region has 12 residues. CDR3 sequence: CASSTGLETQYF. The CDR3 DNA reads TGTGCCAGTAGTACCGGACTAGAAACGCAGTATTTT.

The V and J genes are TRBV18 and TRBJ2-5; 8 bases line up with TRBD2. Trimming took 2 bases from V and 5 from J; bases not matched to a gene: 7. Germline CDR1 reads KGHSH; CDR2 reads LQKENI. This CDR3 contains 15 residues. This CDR3 is CASSPNSGDGETQYF. CDR3 coding DNA: TGTGCCAGCTCACCAAATAGCGGGGACGGGGAGACCCAGTACTTC.

The rearrangement joins TRBV29-1 to TRBJ1-1; 9 bases match TRBD1. V lost 6 bases to trimming and J lost 5 bases; unmatched junction nucleotides: 7. CDR1 is SQVTM, CDR2 ANQGSEA, per germline. The CDR3 runs 13 residues. CDR3 loop: CSVKQGAGTEAFF. Here the CDR3 DNA reads TGCAGCGTGAAACAGGGGGCTGGGACTGAAGCTTTCTTT.

V is TRBV6-5 and J is TRBJ1-2, with a tentative D call TRBD1 (6 bases). This CDR3 has 13 amino acids. V shed 5 bases and J shed 4 bases, with 11 bases lying between them. From germline, CDR1 is MNHEY and CDR2 SVGAGI. CDR3 bases: TGTGCCAGCAGTCCTGGACAGAGCTATGGCTACACCTTC. It codes for CASSPGQSYGYTF.

This chain connects TRBV7-2 to TRBJ2-3; 9 nucleotides align to TRBD2. After removal of 4 bases from V and 0 bases from J, the junction contained 11 bases not matched to a gene. From germline, CDR1 is SGHTA and CDR2 FQGNSA. CDR3 length equals 18 residues. CDR3: CASSWGIRLAASTDTQYF. The CDR3 DNA reads as TGTGCCAGCAGCTGGGGAATCCGACTAGCGGCTAGCACAGATACGCAGTATTTT.

The rearrangement uses TRBV7-9 and TRBJ1-4, with D perhaps matching TRBD1 (6 bases). V was trimmed by 5 bases and J by 0 bases, leaving 10 bases between them. CDR1 and CDR2 from the germline V gene are SEHNR and FQNEAQ (reference sequence). CDR3 length: 15 amino acids. The CDR3 nucleotides read TGTGCCAGCAGCCCGTGGGACACAACTAATGAAAAACTGTTTTTT. Translating gives CASSPWDTTNEKLFF.

The V call is TRBV6-6, the J call TRBJ1-1; a weak D match, TRBD1 (5 bases). CDR1 and CDR2 (germline): MNHNY, SVGAGI (reference sequence). The CDR3 sequence is 15 residues long. V was shortened by 8 bases and J by 3 bases, with 19 bases between the two germline ends. CDR3 protein: CASAKKQAEYTEAFF. The CDR3 DNA is TGTGCCAGCGCCAAAAAACAGGCGGAGTACACTGAAGCTTTCTTT.

This clone was seen only once. The chain couples TRBV28 to TRBJ1-4; possible D gene TRBD1, 6 bases. Per germline, CDR1 MDHEN and CDR2 SYDVKM. V gave up 5 bases and J gave up 8 bases, with 18 bases separating them. The CDR3 extends over 15 amino acids. The CDR3 nucleotides read TGTGCCAGCAGTCCGAACAGGGTGTCCAAGGAAAAACTGTTTTTT. It yields the protein CASSPNRVSKEKLFF.

This chain joins TRBV27 and TRBJ1-5; D is perhaps TRBD1 (5 bases). V shed 7 bases and J shed 2 bases, with 15 bases lying between them. The CDR3 spans 15 residues. Germline assignment: CDR1 MNHEY and CDR2 SMNVEV (reference sequence). CDR3 in amino acids: CASNPRAGGNQPQHF. The CDR3 nucleotides read TGTGCCAGCAACCCTCGGGCGGGGGGCAATCAGCCCCAGCATTTT.

V usage is TRBV30 and J usage is TRBJ1-2; 12 bases line up with TRBD1. V lost 6 bases to trimming and J lost 0 bases; unmatched junction nucleotides: 5. Germline CDR1 GTSNPN, CDR2 SVGIG (reference sequence). The CDR3 loop spans 15 amino acids. CDR3 coding DNA: TGTGCCTGTGCTGGGACAGGGGGCTCTAACTATGGCTACACCTTC. Protein: CACAGTGGSNYGYTF.

A few counts support this clone. The chain combines TRBV10-1 with TRBJ1-1; TRBD1 is a possible D gene (6 bases). The CDR3 runs 13 residues. Trimming took 11 bases from V and 1 from J, leaving 14 bases between them. CDR1 and CDR2 from the germline V gene are WNHNN and SYGVQD (reference sequence). In nucleotides, the CDR3 is TGCGCCTCCAAACAGGGTTGGAACACTGAAGCTTTCTTT. Protein: CASKQGWNTEAFF.

The chain combines TRBV30 with TRBJ2-7; the match to TRBD2 covers 7 bases. V lost 2 bases and J lost 4; bases outside the gene matches: 11. This CDR3 is built from 15 residues. Germline V gene data show CDR1 as GTSNPN and CDR2 as SVGIG (reference sequence). As DNA, the CDR3 is TGTGCCTGGAGTACCTGGCGGGGGTTGAGTTACGAGCAGTACTTC. Its protein product is CAWSTWRGLSYEQYF.

The V gene is TRBV5-1, the J gene TRBJ1-5, with 8 bases identical to TRBD1. Germline V gene sequence: CDR1 SGHRS, CDR2 YFSETQ. The junction had 4 bases not matched to a gene; V was cut back by 5 bases and J by 0 bases. This CDR3 has 15 residues. CDR3 residues: CASRLTGDSNQPQHF. The CDR3, as DNA: TGCGCCAGCAGACTGACAGGGGATAGCAATCAGCCCCAGCATTTT.

This chain connects TRBV10-1 to TRBJ2-3; 9 bases line up with TRBD1. The germline CDR1 and CDR2 sequences are WNHNN and SYGVQD (reference sequence). V shed 2 bases, J shed 1 base, and the junction held 4 bases outside the gene matches. This CDR3 has 16 residues. CDR3 bases: TGCGCCAGCAGTGAGACTGGGACAGGGCGCACAGATACGCAGTATTTT. Translated: CASSETGTGRTDTQYF.

On this clone itself: The same CDR3 can be traced to other DNA sequences in this sample. The chain uses TRBV11-2 and TRBJ2-2; TRBD2 agrees at 8 bases. Per the germline V gene, CDR1 is SGHAT and CDR2 is FQNNGV. The CDR3 consists of 13 residues. J was trimmed by 7 bases and V by 3 bases; bases with no gene match: 1. CDR3 DNA sequence: TGTGCCAGCAGCTTTGCGGGGGGCGGGGAGCTGTTTTTT. This codes for CASSFAGGGELFF. Variable domain in full (rest from reference TRBV11-2 and TRBJ2-2): EAGVAQSPRYKIIEKRQSVAFWCNPISGHATLYWYQQILGQGPKLLIQFQNNGVVDDSQLPKDRFSAERLKGVDSTLKIQPAKLEDSAVYLCASSFAGGGELFFGEGSRLTVL.

The rearrangement links TRBV28 to TRBJ1-5; D uncertain. Trimming took 5 bases from V and 9 from J, leaving 11 bases between them. This CDR3 has 12 amino acids. Germline V lookup: CDR1 MDHEN, CDR2 SYDVKM. CDR3 residues: CASSPSRRPQHF. The CDR3 coding sequence is TGTGCCAGCAGTCCAAGCCGGAGGCCCCAGCATTTT.